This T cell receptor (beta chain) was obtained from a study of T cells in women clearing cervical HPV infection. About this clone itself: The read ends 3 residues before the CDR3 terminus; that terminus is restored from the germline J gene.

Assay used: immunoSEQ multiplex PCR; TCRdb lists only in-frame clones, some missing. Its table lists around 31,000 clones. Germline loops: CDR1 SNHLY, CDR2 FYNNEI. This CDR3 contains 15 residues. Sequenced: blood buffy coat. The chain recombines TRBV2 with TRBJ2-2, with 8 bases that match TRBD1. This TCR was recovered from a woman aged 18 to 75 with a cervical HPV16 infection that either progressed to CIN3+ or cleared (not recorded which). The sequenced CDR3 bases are TGTGCCAGCAGATCCGGACAGGGCTCTAATGAAAAG. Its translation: CASRSGQGSNEK. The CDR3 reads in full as CASRSGQGSNEKLFF.